Listed below are T cell receptor beta chains from one sample, sequenced in a study of cytotoxic CD8 clonotypes in ibrutinib-treated CLL. Sequencing used immunoSEQ multiplex PCR; TCRdb keeps in-frame clones, though not all of them. In the table there are 160,000 or so clones, about 88% of which are singletons. The sequenced sample was PBMCs, obtained at disease progression, from a patient treated with ibrutinib. These receptor sequences come from a human donor with chronic lymphocytic leukemia. CDR3s leave out the opening cysteine and the closing phenylalanine or tryptophan.

TRBV7-6	ASSEGSVPSYEQY
TRBV4-2	ASSQEVDSVMNTEAF
TRBV11-2	ASRKGTGGLANEKLF
TRBV25-1	ASSDSQGGTEAF
TRBV30	AWRGDRGFQETQY
TRBV19	ASSIDPGRDLHSKETQY
TRBV18	ASSRSEEPYEQY
TRBV6-6	ASSYVQTYEQY
TRBV9	ASSTGTVLFGYT
TRBV6-5	ASSYFSSYGNTIY
TRBV14	ASSQDWGGGSYNEQF
TRBV5-4	ASSFGRLAGSEGGTDTQY
TRBV4-3	ASSQDTGTAIEKLF
TRBV6-5	ASSYSRTGEAF
TRBV2	ASTVENIQY
TRBV4-3	ASSQQVLNTEAF
TRBV5-1	ASRTGGESYNEQF
TRBV5-1	ASSPEGYEQY
TRBV7-3	ASSPGAGGDTQY
TRBV7-8	ASSSRLAGHNEQF
TRBV14	ASSQDGIGWYEQY
TRBV19	ATTDPGSGANVLT
TRBV5-1	ASSLVGGSYEQY
TRBV2	ASSPSGSSYNEQF
TRBV27	ASRSSSGYNEQF
TRBV27	ASTLVGQGNNEQF
TRBV27	ASNSGTGLYNEQF
TRBV6-5	ASSPLAKNIQY
TRBV27	ASSSHLAGGFQETQY
TRBV11-2	ASSTPRGTRGREQY
TRBV5-8	ASSITGARGYGYT
TRBV4-1	ASSQVRGGETQY
TRBV7-2	ASSPYPWTSGRSDIQY
TRBV6-5	ASSYSWTGGGHGYT
TRBV5-1	ASSLDTSNTGELF
TRBV15	ATSRDWDLGETQY
TRBV5-4	ASQREGSYNEQF
TRBV6-5	ASRGQGEAF